The 5 T cell receptor beta chains below all came from one sample that was sequenced in a study of radiotherapy plus CTLA-4 blockade in lung cancer. Profiling relied on immunoSEQ multiplex PCR, and the TCRdb table lists in-frame clones only, not all of them. The repertoire holds around 40,000 clones, with around 75% as singletons. This sample comprised peripheral blood, obtained from a patient treated with radiotherapy plus ipilimumab. These receptor sequences come from a human donor with non-small cell lung cancer who had stable disease on radiotherapy plus ipilimumab.

This rearrangement joins TRBV27 to TRBJ1-4; D might be TRBD1 (5 bases). CDR1 is MNHEY and CDR2 is SMNVEV in the germline V gene (reference sequence). V was pared by 2 bases and J by 3 bases, with 7 bases between. CDR3 length equals 14 residues. The CDR3 nucleotides are TGTGCCAGCAGTTTACAGGGTTCTAATGAAAAACTGTTTTTT. This codes for CASSLQGSNEKLFF.

This chain links TRBV5-6 with TRBJ1-1, with no clear D. CDR3 length: 13 residues. The V gene lost 5 bases and the J gene lost 11 bases, with 19 bases spanning the gap. Looked up from germline, CDR1 is SGHDT and CDR2 is YYEEEE. The CDR3 DNA follows: TGTGCCAGCAGTACTAGGACCTCCCTGTGGGCTTTCTTT. It encodes CASSTRTSLWAFF. The full variable domain, rest sourced from reference TRBV5-6 and TRBJ1-1, is DAGVTQSPTHLIKTRGQQVTLRCSPKSGHDTVSWYQQALGQGPQFIFQYYEEEERQRGNFPDRFSGHQFPNYSSELNVNALLLGDSALYLCASSTRTSLWAFFGQGTRLTVV.

The gene calls are TRBV7-2 and TRBJ2-1; possible D gene TRBD2, 7 bases. The germline gives CDR1 SGHTA, CDR2 FQGNSA. V dropped 0 bases and J dropped 6 bases, with 12 bases sitting between them. The CDR3 runs 15 residues. The CDR3 DNA sequence: TGTGCCAGCAGCTTAGCGGGGGGGCACCGCAATGAGCAGTTCTTC. Encoded protein: CASSLAGGHRNEQFF.

V is TRBV10-1 and J is TRBJ2-3; the match to TRBD1 covers 7 bases. V shed 6 bases and J 8 bases; nucleotides not matched to a gene: 8. The germline V gene encodes CDR1 WNHNN and CDR2 SYGVQD (reference sequence). The CDR3 consists of 13 residues. Here the CDR3 reads CASSRDRASTQYF. As DNA, the CDR3 is TGCGCCAGCAGCCGCGACAGGGCGAGTACGCAGTATTTT.

The rearrangement uses TRBV28 and TRBJ2-5; D may be TRBD1 (6 bases). The V gene's germline CDR1 is MDHEN and CDR2 SYDVKM. The CDR3 extends over 16 amino acids. The V end was cut by 5 bases, the J end by 2 bases, with 18 bases between. This chain's CDR3 is CASSKTTGSRQETQYF. The CDR3 bases are TGTGCCAGCAGTAAAACGACAGGATCACGGCAAGAGACCCAGTACTTC.